This TCR beta chain comes out of a study of blood T cells in healthy people across ages. This clonotype was seen a handful of times. What it binds is unknown. Points from the study as a whole: Any conclusive comparison of naive versus antigen-experienced cells was prevented by using unsorted PBMCs.

The draw of peripheral blood yielded ten milliliters from each donor. Alongside a J-beta primer mix, a sample-barcoded 5' primer served in a second PCR lasting roughly 7 to 12 cycles. TCRdb reanalysed the 5' RACE reads using MiXCR and keeps one entry per CDR3 protein. The table lists 650,000 to 900,000 distinct CDR3 sequences, around 62% of them singletons, with 28% in the top ten. The CDR3 length is 14 residues. The V end was cut by 3 bases, the J end by 0 bases, with 9 bases between. The rearrangement links TRBV12-3 or TRBV12-4 to TRBJ2-7; D call uncertain. Source material: blood. The clonotype was recovered from a man aged 30-40 years in good health. The CDR3 coding sequence is TGTGCCAGCAGTTTCATCAGGAGCTCCTACGAGCAGTACTTC. This codes for CASSFIRSSYEQYF.